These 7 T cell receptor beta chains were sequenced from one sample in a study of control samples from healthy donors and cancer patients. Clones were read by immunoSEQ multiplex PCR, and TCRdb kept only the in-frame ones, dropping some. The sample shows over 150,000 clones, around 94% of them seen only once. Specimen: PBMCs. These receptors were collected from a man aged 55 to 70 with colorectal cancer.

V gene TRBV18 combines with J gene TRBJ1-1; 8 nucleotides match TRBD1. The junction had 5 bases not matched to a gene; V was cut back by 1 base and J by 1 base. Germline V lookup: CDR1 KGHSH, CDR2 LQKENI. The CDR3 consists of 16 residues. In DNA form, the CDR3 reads TGTGCCAGCTCACCACGGCAGGGGGCTCGGAACACTGAAGCTTTCTTT. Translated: CASSPRQGARNTEAFF. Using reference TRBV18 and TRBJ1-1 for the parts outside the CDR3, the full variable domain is NAGVMQNPRHLVRRRGQEARLRCSPMKGHSHVYWYRQLPEEGLKFMVYLQKENIIDESGMPKERFSAEFPKEGPSILRIQQVVRGDSAAYFCASSPRQGARNTEAFFGQGTRLTVV.

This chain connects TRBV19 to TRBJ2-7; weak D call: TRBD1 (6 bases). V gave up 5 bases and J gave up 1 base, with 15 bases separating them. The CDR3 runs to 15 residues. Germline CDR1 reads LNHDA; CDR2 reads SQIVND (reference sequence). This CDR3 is CASSAPVGQSYEQYF. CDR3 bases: TGTGCCAGTAGTGCTCCTGTCGGACAGTCCTACGAGCAGTACTTC.

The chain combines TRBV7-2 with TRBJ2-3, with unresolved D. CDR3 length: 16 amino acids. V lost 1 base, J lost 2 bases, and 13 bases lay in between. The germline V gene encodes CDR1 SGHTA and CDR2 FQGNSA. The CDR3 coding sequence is TGTGCCAGCAGCTTAGATTCAGGCCCCACCACAGATACGCAGTATTTT. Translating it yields CASSLDSGPTTDTQYF. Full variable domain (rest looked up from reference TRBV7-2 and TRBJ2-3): GAGVSQSPSNKVTEKGKDVELRCDPISGHTALYWYRQSLGQGLEFLIYFQGNSAPDKSGLPSDRFSAERTGGSVSTLTIQRTQQEDSAVYLCASSLDSGPTTDTQYFGPGTRLTVL.

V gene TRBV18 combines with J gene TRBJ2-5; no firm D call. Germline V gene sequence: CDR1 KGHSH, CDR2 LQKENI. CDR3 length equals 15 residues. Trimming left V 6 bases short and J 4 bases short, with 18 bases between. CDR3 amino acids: CASSPGEQSLETQYF. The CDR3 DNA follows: TGTGCCAGCTCGCCCGGTGAACAGAGTCTAGAGACCCAGTACTTC.

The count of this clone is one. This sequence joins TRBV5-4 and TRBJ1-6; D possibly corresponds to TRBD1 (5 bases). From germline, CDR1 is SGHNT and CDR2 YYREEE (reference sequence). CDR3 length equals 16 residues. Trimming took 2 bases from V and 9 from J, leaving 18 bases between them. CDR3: CASSLSVGEKGSPLHF. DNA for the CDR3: TGTGCCAGCAGCTTATCAGTGGGGGAAAAGGGTTCACCCCTCCACTTT.

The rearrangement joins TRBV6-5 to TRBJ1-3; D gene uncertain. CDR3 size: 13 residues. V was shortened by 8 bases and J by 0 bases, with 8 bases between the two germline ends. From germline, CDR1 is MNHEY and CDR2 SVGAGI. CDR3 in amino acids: CASRTASGNTIYF. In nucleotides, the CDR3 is TGTGCCAGCCGAACAGCCTCTGGAAACACCATATATTTT.

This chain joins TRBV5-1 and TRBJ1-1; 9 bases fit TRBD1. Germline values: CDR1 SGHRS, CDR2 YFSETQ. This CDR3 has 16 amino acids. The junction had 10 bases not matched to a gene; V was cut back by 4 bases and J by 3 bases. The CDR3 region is CASSVTGGAGDTEAFF. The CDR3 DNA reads TGCGCCAGCAGCGTCACAGGGGGCGCAGGGGACACTGAAGCTTTCTTT.